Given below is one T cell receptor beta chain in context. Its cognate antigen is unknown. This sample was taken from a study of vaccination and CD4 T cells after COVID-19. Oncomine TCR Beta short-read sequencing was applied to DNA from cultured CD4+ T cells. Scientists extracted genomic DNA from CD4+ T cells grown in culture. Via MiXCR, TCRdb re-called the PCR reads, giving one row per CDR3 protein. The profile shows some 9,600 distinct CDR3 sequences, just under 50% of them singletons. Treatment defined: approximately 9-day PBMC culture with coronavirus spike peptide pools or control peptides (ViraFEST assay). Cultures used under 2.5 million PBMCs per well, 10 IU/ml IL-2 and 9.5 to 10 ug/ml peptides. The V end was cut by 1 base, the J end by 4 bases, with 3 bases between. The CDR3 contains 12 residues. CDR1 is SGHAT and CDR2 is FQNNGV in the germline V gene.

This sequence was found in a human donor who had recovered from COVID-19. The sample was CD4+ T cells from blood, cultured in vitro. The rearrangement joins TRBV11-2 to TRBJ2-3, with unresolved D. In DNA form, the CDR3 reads TGTGCCAGCAGCTTAGGCGCAGATACGCAGTATTTT. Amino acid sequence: CASSLGADTQYF.